The 23 T cell receptor beta chains presented below share a single source sample, sequenced in a study of blood T cell repertoires in COVID-19. Sequenced by immunoSEQ multiplex PCR; TCRdb stores in-frame clones only, minus some. The table includes around 100,000 clones, roughly 80% detected once. What was sequenced was peripheral blood. The receptors come from a man aged 60-69 years with active or convalescent COVID-19.

This clone has more than one count but fewer than ten. The V gene is TRBV6-2 or TRBV6-3, the J gene TRBJ1-3; 8 bases match TRBD1. Germline V gene sequence: CDR1 MNHEY, CDR2 SVGEGT. This CDR3 spans 15 amino acids. V was clipped by 5 bases and J by 2 bases; unmatched bases: 5. CDR3 in DNA: TGTGCCAGCAGTCTCCAGGGGGCGACTGGAAACACCATATATTTT. This encodes CASSLQGATGNTIYF.

This clone came up once. CDR3 loop: CASSFQGSWDTQYF. The CDR3 bases are TGCGCCAGCAGCTTCCAGGGCTCTTGGGATACGCAGTATTTT. The V gene is TRBV5-1, the J gene TRBJ2-3, with D maybe TRBD1 (5 bases). Germline CDR1 is SGHRS and CDR2 is YFSETQ. Trimming removed 2 bases from V and 6 bases from J, with 13 bases in between. This CDR3 contains 14 residues.

The V and J genes are TRBV2 and TRBJ2-7; D remains unclear. CDR3 size: 12 residues. Per germline, CDR1 SNHLY and CDR2 FYNNEI. The V end was cut by 2 bases, the J end by 3 bases, with 5 bases between. DNA of the CDR3: TGTGCCAGCAGTGAAAACGGCTACGAGCAGTACTTC. Its protein product is CASSENGYEQYF. The entire variable domain, with the rest obtained from reference TRBV2 and TRBJ2-7, is as follows: EPEVTQTPSHQVTQMGQEVILRCVPISNHLYFYWYRQILGQKVEFLVSFYNNEISEKSEIFDDQFSVERPDGSNFTLKIRSTKLEDSAMYFCASSENGYEQYFGPGTRLTVT.

The J gene is TRBJ2-1, the V gene TRBV19; 12 nucleotides match TRBD2. J lost 8 bases, V lost 10 bases, and 6 bases had no gene match. This CDR3 region has 13 residues. Germline V CDR1 and CDR2: LNHDA, SQIVND (reference sequence). CDR3 protein: CATRLAGAHEQFF. The DNA of the CDR3 is TGTGCCACCAGACTAGCGGGAGCCCATGAGCAGTTCTTC. Drawing the rest from reference TRBV19 and TRBJ2-1, the complete variable domain is DGGITQSPKYLFRKEGQNVTLSCEQNLNHDAMYWYRQDPGQGLRLIYYSQIVNDFQKGDIAEGYSVSREKKESFPLTVTSAQKNPTAFYLCATRLAGAHEQFFGPGTRLTVL.

The rearrangement uses TRBV10-2 and TRBJ2-7, with 9 positions matching TRBD1. Trimming cost V 10 bases and J 0 bases; bases outside gene matches: 7. From germline, CDR1 is WSHSY and CDR2 SAAADI. This CDR3 contains 14 residues. The CDR3 DNA is TGCGCCACTAGGGACAGGGCCAGCTCCTACGAGCAGTACGTC. Translation gives CATRDRASSYEQYV.

This chain links TRBV5-1 with TRBJ2-7; 7 positions match TRBD1. This CDR3 region has 14 residues. V lost 5 bases to trimming and J lost 0 bases; unmatched junction nucleotides: 5. Germline V gives CDR1 SGHRS, CDR2 YFSETQ. CDR3 nucleotides: TGCGCCAGCAGTACCGGGACAGTCTCCTACGAGCAGTACTTC. Its protein is CASSTGTVSYEQYF.

This clone was counted a single time. The V call is TRBV19, the J call TRBJ1-1, with D unclear. The V and J ends lost 1 base and 5 bases respectively, with 14 bases between them. CDR1 is LNHDA, CDR2 SQIVND, per germline (reference sequence). The CDR3 sequence is 15 residues long. The CDR3 DNA reads as TGTGCCAGTAGTATAGCCGGCCACCGGAGAACTGAAGCTTTCTTT. Translation gives CASSIAGHRRTEAFF.

On this clone itself: The same CDR3 also results from other DNA sequences found in this sample. The gene calls are TRBV5-1 and TRBJ2-7, with D perhaps matching TRBD1 (6 bases). The ends were cut back, 4 bases at V and 3 bases at J, with 8 bases in the middle. The CDR3 covers 12 residues. CDR1 and CDR2 from the germline V gene are SGHRS and YFSETQ. Here the CDR3 DNA reads TGCGCCAGCAGCCAACAGGGCTACGAGCAGTACTTC. It codes for CASSQQGYEQYF.

V usage is TRBV18 and J usage is TRBJ2-5; D may be TRBD2 (5 bases). The CDR3 extends over 15 amino acids. The germline gives CDR1 KGHSH, CDR2 LQKENI. V lost 3 bases and J lost 5, with 16 bases in between. The CDR3 coding sequence is TGTGCCAGCTCACCGCGGGCGGGCCGGACGGAGACCCAGTACTTC. It encodes CASSPRAGRTETQYF.

CDR3 sequence: CASSPRKNSGNTIYF. CDR3 nucleotides: TGTGCCAGCTCGCCGAGGAAGAACTCTGGAAACACCATATATTTT. The chain couples TRBV18 to TRBJ1-3, with D hard to call. The V gene's germline CDR1 is KGHSH and CDR2 LQKENI. V dropped 6 bases and J dropped 0 bases, with 12 bases sitting between them. CDR3 length: 15 residues. Together with reference TRBV18 and TRBJ1-3, the CDR3 gives the full variable domain: NAGVMQNPRHLVRRRGQEARLRCSPMKGHSHVYWYRQLPEEGLKFMVYLQKENIIDESGMPKERFSAEFPKEGPSILRIQQVVRGDSAAYFCASSPRKNSGNTIYFGEGSWLTVV.

This chain connects TRBV6-2 or TRBV6-3 to TRBJ2-4, with 7 bases fitting TRBD2. The CDR3 is made up of 18 amino acids. Germline CDR1 and CDR2: MNHEY and SVGEGT. Trimming cost V 4 bases and J 0 bases; bases outside gene matches: 12. Here the CDR3 reads CASSFERDGRLAKNIQYF. As DNA, the CDR3 is TGTGCCAGCAGTTTCGAGCGGGACGGACGACTAGCCAAAAACATTCAGTACTTC.

In this sample, this clone turned up a few times. The CDR3 DNA sequence: TGTGCCAGCAGTTCACGGACAGGGGAGGGCACCTTC. This sequence encodes CASSSRTGEGTF. V usage is TRBV6-5 and J usage is TRBJ1-2; 9 nucleotides agree with TRBD1. Unmatched junction bases numbered 7, after V lost 4 bases and J lost 13 bases. Germline-derived CDR1 and CDR2 are MNHEY and SVGAGI. The CDR3 is 12 amino acids.

The chain uses TRBV29-1 and TRBJ2-1; TRBD2 agrees at 12 bases. Per the germline V gene, CDR1 is SQVTM and CDR2 is ANQGSEA. There are 16 residues in the CDR3. V gave up 7 bases and J gave up 0 bases; unmatched junction bases: 7. CDR3 sequence: CSGKTSGRGSYNEQFF. CDR3 in DNA: TGCAGCGGTAAGACTAGCGGGAGAGGCTCCTACAATGAGCAGTTCTTC.

This chain connects TRBV5-1 to TRBJ1-3; 7 positions agree with TRBD1. CDR3 length: 18 amino acids. With V trimmed by 0 bases and J by 6 bases, 15 bases remained unmatched. From germline, CDR1 is SGHRS and CDR2 YFSETQ. This chain's CDR3 is CASSLGRTWGQLVNTIYF. CDR3 in DNA: TGCGCCAGCAGCTTGGGACGAACCTGGGGACAGCTGGTAAACACCATATATTTT.

This clone was found a few times. The chain is built from TRBV6-2 or TRBV6-3 and TRBJ2-2; D is possibly TRBD1 (6 bases). Per germline, CDR1 MNHEY and CDR2 SVGEGT. Trimming stripped 5 bases from V and 2 bases from J, with 18 bases between. The CDR3 totals 17 residues. The CDR3 spells CASSLTPGHLNTGELFF. The CDR3 nucleotides are TGTGCCAGCAGTCTAACACCGGGACACCTCAACACCGGGGAGCTGTTTTTT.

The chain employs TRBV28 and TRBJ2-6, with unresolved D. With 5 bases removed from V and 0 bases from J, the gap between germline ends came to 8 bases. CDR3 length: 15 amino acids. Germline V gene data show CDR1 as MDHEN and CDR2 as SYDVKM. Written as DNA, the CDR3 is TGTGCCAGCAGTAGATACAACTCTGGGGCCAACGTCCTGACTTTC. Protein: CASSRYNSGANVLTF. Using reference TRBV28 and TRBJ2-6 for the parts outside the CDR3, the full variable domain is DVKVTQSSRYLVKRTGEKVFLECVQDMDHENMFWYRQDPGLGLRLIYFSYDVKMKEKGDIPEGYSVSREKKERFSLILESASTNQTSMYLCASSRYNSGANVLTFGAGSRLTVL.

This clone was detected a few times. The chain couples TRBV19 to TRBJ2-3; 12 nucleotides match TRBD2. The V and J ends lost 3 bases and 3 bases, in that order; junction bases with no gene match: 4. The CDR3 consists of 16 residues. Germline CDR1 and CDR2: LNHDA and SQIVND (reference sequence). CDR3 sequence: CASSMASGRVTDTQYF. The CDR3 region has the DNA TGTGCCAGTAGTATGGCTAGCGGGAGGGTGACAGATACGCAGTATTTT.

The rearrangement uses TRBV28 and TRBJ1-2, with a tentative D call TRBD1 (5 bases). The CDR3 covers 12 residues. Germline CDR1 and CDR2: MDHEN and SYDVKM. The V end was cut by 2 bases, the J end by 6 bases, with 7 bases between. The CDR3 sequence: CASSLRGDGYTF. Written as DNA, the CDR3 is TGTGCCAGCAGTTTACGGGGGGATGGCTACACCTTC.

The rearrangement joins TRBV2 to TRBJ1-1; 7 bases match TRBD1. CDR3 length equals 14 residues. Germline CDR1 reads SNHLY; CDR2 reads FYNNEI. The junction had 3 bases not matched to a gene; V was cut back by 4 bases and J by 1 base. Written as DNA, the CDR3 is TGTGCCAGCAGTGGACAGGGCTCGAACACTGAAGCTTTCTTT. Amino acid sequence: CASSGQGSNTEAFF.

CDR3 nucleotides: TGTGCCAGCAGCGTCGGGACTAGCGGACAAAGGAAGGGGGATGAGCAGTTCTTC. Protein: CASSVGTSGQRKGDEQFF. The chain employs TRBV9 and TRBJ2-1; 11 bases map to TRBD2. Per germline, CDR1 SGDLS and CDR2 YYNGEE. J gave up 8 bases and V 2 bases, and 15 bases lay outside the gene matches. The CDR3 loop spans 18 amino acids.

This clone was observed a single time. The CDR3 here is CASSRQSTNTGELFF. The CDR3 coding sequence is TGTGCCAGCAGCCGACAGTCGACGAACACCGGGGAGCTGTTTTTT. The V gene is TRBV6-5, the J gene TRBJ2-2; tentatively, D is TRBD1 (5 bases). The CDR3 has 15 amino acids. Germline assignment: CDR1 MNHEY and CDR2 SVGAGI. Between the trimmed V and J ends, which lost 6 bases and 0 bases, there was a span of 11 bases.

Here the CDR3 DNA reads TGTGCCTGGGCCCGGGGAGGGCAGCCCCAGCATTTT. It specifies CAWARGGQPQHF. The chain recombines TRBV30 with TRBJ1-5; no definite D call. Germline lookup yields CDR1 GTSNPN and CDR2 SVGIG (reference sequence). V lost 5 bases, J lost 7 bases, and 12 bases lay in between. This CDR3 comprises 12 residues.

The genes are TRBV28 and TRBJ2-2; TRBD1 is a possible D gene (7 bases). Germline V gene data show CDR1 as MDHEN and CDR2 as SYDVKM. The CDR3 consists of 16 residues. Trimming removed 8 bases from V and 2 bases from J, with 18 bases in between. The CDR3 sequence is CASRVAGQSNTGELFF. CDR3 nucleotides: TGTGCCAGCCGAGTTGCGGGACAGAGTAACACCGGGGAGCTGTTTTTT. Looking up the rest from reference TRBV28 and TRBJ2-2 gives the full variable domain: DVKVTQSSRYLVKRTGEKVFLECVQDMDHENMFWYRQDPGLGLRLIYFSYDVKMKEKGDIPEGYSVSREKKERFSLILESASTNQTSMYLCASRVAGQSNTGELFFGEGSRLTVL.